This T cell receptor (beta chain) was retrieved from a study of T cell responses to AZD1222 COVID-19 vaccine. Study-wide findings and caveats: Baseline seropositives among AZD1222 recipients totaled only 6 or 7. Variant regions that are unmutated are reportedly the target of nearly half of spike-specific TCRs.

Germline lookup yields CDR1 GTSNPN and CDR2 SVGIG (reference sequence). CDR3 size: 16 residues. V gave up 0 bases and J gave up 3 bases, with 14 bases separating them. With regard to this clone: Its target is not known.

The repertoire was sequenced with immunoSEQ multiplex PCR; TCRdb's copy has only in-frame clones and lacks some. The sample records 90,000 or so clones, roughly 89% being singletons. The source material was peripheral blood, sampled on day 0 of AZD1222 vaccination. The clonotype comes from an adult in good health. J is TRBJ2-2 and V is TRBV30; D call uncertain. In DNA form, the CDR3 reads TGTGCCTGGAGTGTACGAGATAATTCGGACACCGGGGAGCTGTTTTTT. It yields the protein CAWSVRDNSDTGELFF.